Here is one TCR beta chain with its context. Every participating donor contributed roughly 11 milliliters of peripheral blood through a draw. V was clipped by 4 bases and J by 2 bases, with 14 bases between them. Germline CDR1 reads SEHNR; CDR2 reads FQNEAQ (reference sequence). CDR3 length equals 15 residues. It was with a sample-barcoded 5' primer and a J-beta primer mix that a second PCR of roughly 7 to 12 cycles was run. With 12 random nucleotides, a template-switch adaptor tagged each individual cDNA molecule. One entry per CDR3 protein, called by TCRdb with MiXCR from the 5' RACE reads. The repertoire has 600,000 to 900,000 distinct CDR3 sequences, roughly 25% of them found once; the top ten carry around 2.9%. This sample stems from a study of blood T cells in healthy people across ages. The same sample was also used in a study of T cells of mothers and their children. That investigation notes: Added by the second PCR's M1S primer were sample barcodes and 2-4 random nucleotides. Related mother-child pairs showed slightly, non-significantly higher overlap than unrelated pairs.

This receptor was identified in a boy between 5 and 17 years old in good health. Sequencing used blood. The V and J genes are TRBV7-9 and TRBJ2-5; D may be TRBD2 (6 bases). CDR3 in DNA: TGTGCCAGCAGCTATCCTTATGGGAGGCAAGAGACCCAGTACTTC. Translated, it gives CASSYPYGRQETQYF.